Sequencing of this TCR beta chain was carried out in a study of T cell repertoires in cytomegalovirus infection. About the study: Evidence of both CMV infection and a matching HLA type came from public TCR beta signatures.

General observations from the study: CMV-specific TCR beta clonotypes restricted by HLA-C dominated the ex vivo response. Carriers of CMV plus the relevant HLA were identified by cumulative public TCR beta family frequency.

CDR1 is SEHNR and CDR2 is FQNEAQ in the germline V gene (reference sequence). The CDR3 consists of 15 residues. Trimming removed 5 bases from V and 2 bases from J, with 15 bases in between. This clonotype was seen a handful of times. Its target is not known. Via MiXCR, TCRdb re-called the reads, giving one row per CDR3 protein. The table has 120,000 to 150,000 distinct CDR3 sequences, roughly 6% seen once; the top ten hold roughly 18%. Sequences were obtained from PBMCs. The rearrangement uses TRBV7-9 and TRBJ1-2; perhaps TRBD1 as D (6 bases). The clonotype comes from a human donor in good health (CMV status not recorded). Some clones in this sample may be carry-over from other donors' samples. The CDR3 sequence: CASSLNHGQNYGYTF. The CDR3 DNA follows: TGTGCCAGCAGCCTCAACCACGGACAGAACTATGGCTACACCTTC.